One and the same sample provided the 8 T cell receptor beta chains below, sequenced in a study of T-cell reconstitution after alpha-beta-depleted transplantation in children. During its preparation, the TCRbeta library received unique molecular identifiers. TCRdb redid the calling of the PCR reads with MiXCR, one entry per CDR3 protein. There are around 250,000 distinct CDR3 sequences in the sample; roughly 7.7% occur only once, and 6.3% lies in the top ten. The sequencing used PBMCs, mostly from graft donor cells, collected 180 days after TCRalphabeta/CD19-depleted stem cell transplant. These receptors came from a male patient between 5 and 17 years old who had a stem cell transplant for acute lymphoblastic leukemia, so the T cells may come from the graft donor.

This clonotype was counted at least ten times. The V and J genes are TRBV28 and TRBJ2-7; TRBD1 matches 7 bases. This CDR3 is 13 amino acids long. The ends lost 5 bases at V and 3 bases at J; junction bases unmatched: 4. Germline loops: CDR1 MDHEN, CDR2 SYDVKM. The CDR3 here is CASSPGDSYEQYF. The CDR3 nucleotides are TGTGCCAGCAGTCCCGGGGACAGCTACGAGCAGTACTTC.

This clonotype was observed at least ten times. The DNA for the CDR3 is TGTGCCAGCAGTCCACGTCTGAACACTGAAGCTTTCTTT. Translation gives CASSPRLNTEAFF. The chain employs TRBV6-6 and TRBJ1-1, with no clear D. CDR1 is MNHNY, CDR2 SVGAGI, per germline (reference sequence). V lost 5 bases, J lost 0 bases, and 7 bases lay in between. The CDR3 totals 13 residues.

This clonotype was recorded at least ten times. The chain is built from TRBV20-1 and TRBJ2-3; D gene ambiguous. Germline V CDR1 and CDR2: DFQATT, SNEGSKA (reference sequence). This CDR3 has 15 amino acids. Trimming removed 3 bases at V and 0 bases at J, with 13 bases between. The CDR3 coding sequence is TGCAGTGCTAGTGGTTCAGCACTTAGCACAGATACGCAGTATTTT. Its translation is CSASGSALSTDTQYF.

This clonotype was counted many times. V and J are TRBV11-1 and TRBJ1-1, with D possibly TRBD1 on 6 matching bases. CDR3 size: 14 residues. The germline V gene encodes CDR1 SGHAT and CDR2 FQDESV (reference sequence). With 4 bases removed from V and 7 bases from J, the gap between germline ends came to 16 bases. The CDR3 reads CASSSWTDNYEAFF. CDR3 DNA sequence: TGTGCCAGCAGCTCGTGGACAGACAACTATGAAGCTTTCTTT.

This clonotype was counted ten times or more. The chain employs TRBV3-1 and TRBJ2-6, with TRBD2 matching 7 bases. The trim removed 4 bases at V and 1 base at J, leaving 1 base unmatched. Germline CDR1 LGHDT, CDR2 YNNKEL (reference sequence). CDR3 length: 15 residues. CDR3 sequence (DNA): TGTGCCAGCAGCCGGACTAGGTCTGGGGCCAACGTCCTGACTTTC. Translating gives CASSRTRSGANVLTF.

This clonotype was counted ten times or more. J is TRBJ2-4 and V is TRBV28; 10 positions match TRBD1. The CDR3 length is 14 residues. CDR1 and CDR2 from the germline V gene are MDHEN and SYDVKM. The trim removed 6 bases at V and 6 bases at J, leaving 5 bases unmatched. The CDR3 region is CASSPGQGGNIQYF. The CDR3 DNA is TGTGCCAGCAGCCCAGGACAGGGGGGAAACATTCAGTACTTC. The full variable domain, with the rest looked up from reference TRBV28 and TRBJ2-4, is DVKVTQSSRYLVKRTGEKVFLECVQDMDHENMFWYRQDPGLGLRLIYFSYDVKMKEKGDIPEGYSVSREKKERFSLILESASTNQTSMYLCASSPGQGGNIQYFGAGTRLSVL.

There are many counts of this clonotype. The CDR3 loop reads CASSQELGGSDFLHGYTF. The CDR3, as DNA: TGCGCCAGCAGCCAAGAACTCGGCGGCAGTGACTTTCTACATGGCTACACCTTC. The chain couples TRBV4-3 to TRBJ1-2; D is unclear. In germline, CDR1 is LGHNA, CDR2 YSLEER. CDR3 length equals 18 residues. The V end lost 0 bases, the J end lost 6 bases, and 23 bases lay between the germline ends.

This clonotype appeared many times. J is TRBJ1-5 and V is TRBV28; 7 positions agree with TRBD1. The CDR3 loop spans 14 amino acids. Germline loops: CDR1 MDHEN, CDR2 SYDVKM. V dropped 7 bases and J dropped 2; count of bases not matched to a gene: 5. This chain's CDR3 is CASTRTGRNQPQHF. For the CDR3, the DNA is TGTGCCAGCACTCGGACAGGTCGCAATCAGCCCCAGCATTTT.